Listed here are 8 T cell receptor beta chains from one sample, sequenced in a study of T cell repertoires in cytomegalovirus infection. A single record per CDR3 protein comes from TCRdb applying MiXCR to the reads. The table shows 180,000 or so distinct CDR3 sequences, with 17% occurring only once. Sequencing was performed on CD8+ T cells from PBMCs. The receptors originated from a human donor in good health (CMV status not recorded). Some clones in this sample may be carry-over from other donors' samples.

This clonotype was seen only a few times. This chain links TRBV29-1 with TRBJ2-4; D assignment may be TRBD1 or TRBD2 (5 bases each). Trimming pared 1 base from V and 3 bases from J, leaving 13 bases between. The CDR3 extends over 15 amino acids. CDR1 and CDR2 (germline): SQVTM, ANQGSEA. DNA of the CDR3: TGCAGCGTTGAAGGGGAAAGGGGAGACAAAAACATTCAGTACTTC. It specifies CSVEGERGDKNIQYF.

Here the CDR3 reads CASSQLENNQETQYF. The CDR3 DNA follows: TGTGCCAGCAGCCAATTAGAGAATAACCAAGAGACCCAGTACTTC. This chain links TRBV14 with TRBJ2-5; D is ambiguous. V lost 2 bases to trimming and J lost 0 bases, with 10 bases between them. Germline CDR1 is SGHDN and CDR2 is FVKESK. This CDR3 has 15 amino acids.

The genes are TRBV7-9 and TRBJ2-5; 7 positions match TRBD1. With V trimmed by 10 bases and J by 2 bases, 4 bases remained unmatched. This CDR3 spans 12 amino acids. Looked up from germline, CDR1 is SEHNR and CDR2 is FQNEAQ (reference sequence). The CDR3 nucleotides read TGTGCCATCGACAGGGATCAAGAGACCCAGTACTTC. This translates into CAIDRDQETQYF.

The chain carries TRBV28 and TRBJ1-6; no firm D call. V was pared by 3 bases and J by 3 bases, with 3 bases between. The CDR3 is 13 residues long. In germline, CDR1 is MDHEN, CDR2 SYDVKM. CDR3 protein: CASSFNYNSPLHF. CDR3 DNA: TGTGCCAGCAGTTTTAACTATAATTCACCCCTCCACTTT.

CDR3 region: CSVSVRRNEQFF. DNA for the CDR3: TGCAGCGTCTCAGTACGGAGGAATGAGCAGTTCTTC. This chain links TRBV29-1 with TRBJ2-1; possibly TRBD2 for D (5 bases). V lost 6 bases and J lost 7, with 13 bases in between. CDR3 length: 12 residues. Germline V gene data show CDR1 as SQVTM and CDR2 as ANQGSEA.

V is TRBV14 and J is TRBJ2-7, with D perhaps being TRBD1 or TRBD2 (5 bases each). V was trimmed by 2 bases and J by 0 bases, leaving 8 bases between them. This CDR3 region has 14 residues. In germline, CDR1 is SGHDN, CDR2 FVKESK. CDR3 sequence reads: CASSQRDVSYEQYF. The CDR3 region has the DNA TGTGCCAGCAGCCAACGGGACGTCTCCTACGAGCAGTACTTC.

This clonotype was detected a few times. The rearrangement links TRBV28 to TRBJ2-6; D is ambiguous. This CDR3 is 16 amino acids long. CDR1 and CDR2 from the germline V gene are MDHEN and SYDVKM. Trimming removed 6 bases at V and 2 bases at J, with 14 bases between. The CDR3 bases are TGTGCCAGCAGCCCCCGTGAGGCGGCTGGGGCCAACGTCCTGACTTTC. Protein sequence: CASSPREAAGANVLTF.

The chain combines TRBV5-1 with TRBJ2-7; 8 bases fit TRBD1. The CDR3 is 15 amino acids. Germline-derived CDR1 and CDR2 are SGHRS and YFSETQ. V shed 4 bases, J shed 1 base, and the junction held 7 bases outside the gene matches. The CDR3 bases are TGCGCCAGCAGCAAGGACAGGGCCTTTTCCTACGAGCAGTACTTC. Its translation: CASSKDRAFSYEQYF.